A single sample is the source of the 18 T cell receptor beta chains below, sequenced in a study of identical twins. TCRdb ran MiXCR on the 5' RACE reads and lists one entry per CDR3 protein. Altogether 400,000 or so distinct CDR3 sequences are present, approximately 8.7% being singletons, with the ten largest covering under 9.5%. Sequencing was done on a sample of naive T cells sorted from blood. The receptors were sampled from a woman in her forties or fifties in good health.

As concerns this clonotype: Since a much larger clone is just one base distant, this may be a read error. V gene TRBV12-3 or TRBV12-4 combines with J gene TRBJ2-2; D ambiguous. The CDR3 contains 13 residues. Trimming shortened V by 6 bases and J by 7 bases, and 12 bases separated the two germline ends. The CDR3 loop is CASRGRLVGELFF. The DNA for the CDR3 is TGTGCCAGCAGGGGCCGCTTAGTCGGGGAGCTGTTTTTT.

In nucleotides, the CDR3 is TGCGCCAGCAGCCAAGATCCCGCCAGGGGCGGCGAAAAACTGTTTTTT. Protein product: CASSQDPARGGEKLFF. The V and J genes are TRBV4-1 and TRBJ1-4, with D possibly matching TRBD1 (6 bases). The V and J ends lost 0 bases and 8 bases respectively, with 16 bases between them. The CDR3 is 16 residues long. Germline CDR1 reads MGHRA; CDR2 reads YSYEKL.

A few counts support this clonotype. The gene calls are TRBV18 and TRBJ2-3; D is perhaps TRBD1 (5 bases). Trimming left V 3 bases short and J 2 bases short, with 9 bases between. There are 14 residues in the CDR3. Germline V lookup: CDR1 KGHSH, CDR2 LQKENI. CDR3 residues: CASSPPGITDTQYF. In nucleotides, the CDR3 is TGTGCCAGCTCACCCCCAGGGATCACAGATACGCAGTATTTT.

This clonotype was seen many times. The chain joins TRBV12-3 or TRBV12-4 to TRBJ2-1; no reliable D call. The V gene lost 6 bases and the J gene lost 9 bases, with 9 bases spanning the gap. The CDR3 has 11 amino acids. Here the CDR3 DNA reads TGTGCCAGCAGCAGACTTGTTGAGCAGTTCTTC. This gives the protein CASSRLVEQFF.

This rearrangement joins TRBV9 to TRBJ2-7; D uncertain. CDR3 length equals 12 residues. Germline-derived CDR1 and CDR2 are SGDLS and YYNGEE. V was clipped by 4 bases and J by 3 bases, with 8 bases between them. CDR3 residues: CASSTVGYEQYF. CDR3 nucleotides: TGTGCCAGCAGCACCGTGGGCTACGAGCAGTACTTC.

This clonotype came up a few times. The chain employs TRBV7-8 and TRBJ2-7, with D perhaps TRBD1 (5 bases). The CDR3 runs 15 residues. Germline V gene lookup returns CDR1 SGHVS and CDR2 FQNEAQ. Trimming stripped 5 bases from V and 2 bases from J, with 16 bases between. In DNA, the CDR3 is TGTGCCAGCAGCCCCATCTTTGGACACCCCTACGAGCAGTACTTC. Residues: CASSPIFGHPYEQYF.

The genes are TRBV5-6 and TRBJ2-3; D uncertain. The germline V gene encodes CDR1 SGHDT and CDR2 YYEEEE. This CDR3 contains 15 residues. Trimming removed 5 bases at V and 2 bases at J, with 15 bases between. The CDR3: CASRPSRKFTDTQYF. The CDR3 nucleotides read TGTGCCAGCAGGCCGTCGAGGAAATTCACAGATACGCAGTATTTT.

The CDR3 region is CASSPPSGGGLRELFF. The CDR3 DNA follows: TGCGCCAGCAGCCCCCCCTCGGGGGGAGGCCTGAGGGAGCTGTTTTTT. The rearrangement joins TRBV5-1 to TRBJ2-2, with 7 nucleotides matching TRBD2. The CDR3 spans 16 residues. CDR1 and CDR2 from the germline V gene are SGHRS and YFSETQ. With V trimmed by 4 bases and J by 9 bases, 15 bases remained unmatched.

The chain carries TRBV12-3 or TRBV12-4 and TRBJ2-4; 8 positions agree with TRBD2. V was pared by 5 bases and J by 1 base, with 7 bases of the junction left unmatched. CDR3 length equals 16 residues. The CDR3 is CASSHSRLAAKNIQYF. CDR3 nucleotide sequence: TGTGCCAGCAGTCACTCCCGACTAGCGGCCAAAAACATTCAGTACTTC.

This clonotype was picked up many times. V gene TRBV6-2 or TRBV6-3 combines with J gene TRBJ2-3, with a tentative D call TRBD1 (6 bases). The CDR3 spans 16 residues. The ends were cut back, 2 bases at V and 0 bases at J, with 12 bases in the middle. The V gene's germline CDR1 is MNHEY and CDR2 SVGEGT. The CDR3 nucleotides read TGTGCCAGCAGTTACCGGGACACCTCTAGCACAGATACGCAGTATTTT. Translating it yields CASSYRDTSSTDTQYF.

This clonotype has a handful of counts. This chain joins TRBV4-1 and TRBJ2-4, with D perhaps matching TRBD1 (5 bases). The CDR3 has 15 residues. The germline gives CDR1 MGHRA, CDR2 YSYEKL. V was cut by 0 bases and J by 15 bases, with 21 bases left in between. This chain's CDR3 is CASSQDQGPLGVRYF. The DNA of the CDR3 is TGCGCCAGCAGCCAAGATCAAGGACCTTTAGGGGTACGGTACTTC.

This clonotype was seen at least ten times. V usage is TRBV3-1 and J usage is TRBJ2-1, with TRBD2 identical over 11 bases. V was pared by 3 bases and J by 5 bases, with 0 bases of the junction left unmatched. The germline gives CDR1 LGHDT, CDR2 YNNKEL (reference sequence). The CDR3 consists of 14 residues. CDR3 residues: CASSQGLADNEQFF. CDR3 bases: TGTGCCAGCAGCCAGGGACTAGCGGACAATGAGCAGTTCTTC.

This clonotype was counted ten times or more. This chain connects TRBV12-3 or TRBV12-4 to TRBJ2-1, with D uncertain. V dropped 7 bases and J dropped 9 bases, with 16 bases sitting between them. This CDR3 has 13 amino acids. The CDR3 loop reads CASNPIAGGEQFF. CDR3 in DNA: TGTGCCAGCAACCCCATAGCCGGCGGTGAGCAGTTCTTC.

This clonotype was found many times. The chain carries TRBV7-9 and TRBJ1-1; 8 nucleotides match TRBD1. The CDR3 has 14 amino acids. The germline gives CDR1 SEHNR, CDR2 FQNEAQ (reference sequence). Unmatched junction bases numbered 7, after V lost 6 bases and J lost 4 bases. The CDR3 here is CASSKDRVGTEAFF. The DNA for the CDR3 is TGTGCCAGCAGTAAGGACAGGGTGGGCACTGAAGCTTTCTTT.

The sample holds a few counts of this clonotype. The chain recombines TRBV12-3 or TRBV12-4 with TRBJ2-7; no definite D call. V lost 0 bases to trimming and J lost 2 bases, with 11 bases between them. The CDR3 is 15 residues long. The CDR3 loop is CASSLAQGSPYEQYF. For the CDR3, the DNA is TGTGCCAGCAGTTTAGCGCAAGGATCACCCTACGAGCAGTACTTC.

This clonotype came up many times. This chain uses TRBV5-1 with TRBJ2-6; 7 nucleotides match TRBD1. Germline CDR1 is SGHRS and CDR2 is YFSETQ. After removal of 1 base from V and 2 bases from J, the junction contained 12 bases not matched to a gene. CDR3 length: 19 amino acids. The CDR3 nucleotides read TGCGCCAGCAGCTTGTTCGGTCCGACAGGGAACACTGGGGCCAACGTCCTGACTTTC. The encoded protein is CASSLFGPTGNTGANVLTF.

The chain carries TRBV15 and TRBJ2-5; 13 positions agree with TRBD2. J lost 3 bases, V lost 3 bases, and 7 bases had no gene match. There are 17 residues in the CDR3. Germline CDR1 reads LNHNV; CDR2 reads YYDKDF (reference sequence). The DNA for the CDR3 is TGTGCCACCAGCAGGGCCGGGACTAGCGGGGAAAAAGAGACCCAGTACTTC. It is translated as CATSRAGTSGEKETQYF.

The rearrangement links TRBV3-1 to TRBJ2-7, with TRBD1 matching 8 bases. There are 15 residues in the CDR3. Germline V gene data show CDR1 as LGHDT and CDR2 as YNNKEL (reference sequence). The junction had 11 bases not matched to a gene; V was cut back by 4 bases and J by 6 bases. The CDR3 here is CASSPHTGGLAEQYF. CDR3 in DNA: TGTGCCAGCAGCCCTCATACAGGGGGACTCGCCGAGCAGTACTTC.